Presented here are 29 T cell receptor beta chains from one specimen sequenced in a study of Ad26.COV2.S vaccination and SARS-CoV-2 variants. As to treatment: 15 to 20 received Ad26.COV2.S at low or high dose, single or two shots; 5 received placebo; per-sample allocation not given. It was on day 63 after the first vaccine or placebo injection that samples were taken. Generated by immunoSEQ multiplex PCR, the TCRdb table keeps only in-frame clones and is missing some. The data hold about 250,000 clones, with around 87% observed a single time. The specimen comprised peripheral blood, sampled in a trial of Ad26.COV2.S vaccine versus placebo. Receptors originate from a person aged 18-65 years who received the Ad26.COV2.S COVID-19 vaccine or a placebo.

The chain combines TRBV28 with TRBJ2-3; D is undetermined. The V and J ends lost 6 bases and 4 bases respectively, with 14 bases between them. Germline V gene sequence: CDR1 MDHEN, CDR2 SYDVKM. The CDR3 is 14 residues long. The CDR3 is CASSSAGTADTQYF. As DNA, the CDR3 is TGTGCCAGCAGCTCAGCCGGAACCGCAGATACGCAGTATTTT.

The rearrangement links TRBV18 to TRBJ2-2, with 12 nucleotides matching TRBD1. Germline V gene data show CDR1 as KGHSH and CDR2 as LQKENI. J was trimmed by 5 bases and V by 3 bases; bases with no gene match: 10. The CDR3 spans 18 residues. The CDR3 DNA sequence: TGTGCCAGCTCACCTCGCGTTGGGACAGGGGGCGCGACCGGGGAGCTGTTTTTT. Amino acid sequence: CASSPRVGTGGATGELFF.

This chain connects TRBV11-3 to TRBJ2-3; 11 bases align to TRBD2. The germline gives CDR1 SGHNT, CDR2 YENEEA. V lost 5 bases and J lost 10; bases outside the gene matches: 14. This CDR3 is built from 16 residues. This CDR3 reads CASSLYWTSGPPSQYF. The CDR3 DNA follows: TGTGCCAGCAGCCTATATTGGACTAGCGGGCCTCCGTCGCAGTATTTT.

The chain links TRBV2 to TRBJ2-6, with no clear D. V shed 5 bases and J shed 4 bases, with 12 bases lying between them. Germline V gives CDR1 SNHLY, CDR2 FYNNEI. This CDR3 comprises 15 residues. The CDR3 region has the DNA TGTGCCAGCAGTCTGGGTCCTTCGGGGGCCAACGTCCTGACTTTC. It is translated as CASSLGPSGANVLTF.

This clone was picked up a small number of times. The chain combines TRBV3-1 (or the pseudogene TRBV3-2) with TRBJ1-2; D unclear. Germline loops: CDR1 LGHDT, CDR2 YNNKEL (reference sequence). V was cut by 0 bases and J by 5 bases, with 10 bases left in between. The CDR3 is 14 amino acids. CDR3: CASSQDPRAYGYTF. The CDR3 coding sequence is TGTGCCAGCAGCCAAGATCCTCGAGCTTATGGCTACACCTTC.

The CDR3: CASSEFGGGDTGELFF. As DNA, the CDR3 is TGCGCCAGCAGCGAATTCGGGGGAGGAGACACCGGGGAGCTGTTTTTT. This chain joins TRBV5-1 and TRBJ2-2; possible D gene TRBD2, 6 bases. V lost 4 bases to trimming and J lost 3 bases, with 16 bases between them. CDR1 is SGHRS, CDR2 YFSETQ, per germline. This CDR3 has 16 amino acids.

This clone occurred a few times. V is TRBV4-2 and J is TRBJ1-5; D is possibly TRBD1 (5 bases). Trimming cost V 0 bases and J 9 bases, with 15 bases left between them. CDR1 and CDR2 from the germline V gene are LGHNA and YNFKEQ. The CDR3 has 15 amino acids. The CDR3 here is CASSQDQAGRGPQHF. As DNA, the CDR3 is TGTGCCAGCAGCCAAGATCAGGCAGGGCGGGGGCCCCAGCATTTT.

The chain carries TRBV21-1 and TRBJ1-5. TRBV21-1 is given as a pseudogene. The CDR3 is made up of 14 amino acids. The DNA for the CDR3 is TGTGCCATCCGGGTGGGTTGCAGCAATCAGCCCCAGCATTTT. Encoded protein: CAIRVGCSNQPQHF.

V is TRBV15 and J is TRBJ2-1; D perhaps matches TRBD1 (6 bases). V gave up 0 bases and J gave up 4 bases, with 13 bases separating them. CDR1 is LNHNV and CDR2 is YYDKDF in the germline V gene (reference sequence). The CDR3 covers 16 residues. CDR3 nucleotide sequence: TGTGCCACCAGCAGAGAGGGGGCGGAAGGGTACAATGAGCAGTTCTTC. It specifies CATSREGAEGYNEQFF.

The genes are TRBV27 and TRBJ2-7, with 7 bases that match TRBD1. J lost 1 base, V lost 6 bases, and 9 bases had no gene match. CDR3 length: 15 residues. Germline V lookup: CDR1 MNHEY, CDR2 SMNVEV (reference sequence). The CDR3 bases are TGTGCCAGCAGAGCCTTTGCAGGGGGTTCCTACGAGCAGTACTTC. It translates to CASRAFAGGSYEQYF.

The chain carries TRBV11-2 and TRBJ1-1; 7 bases agree with TRBD1. The V gene's germline CDR1 is SGHAT and CDR2 FQNNGV. The CDR3 sequence is 12 residues long. The ends lost 1 base at V and 8 bases at J; junction bases unmatched: 1. The CDR3 here is CASSLGQGEAFF. For the CDR3, the DNA is TGTGCCAGCAGCTTAGGACAGGGAGAAGCTTTCTTT.

This rearrangement joins TRBV28 to TRBJ2-7, with unresolved D. The CDR3 consists of 16 residues. CDR1 MDHEN and CDR2 SYDVKM come from the germline V gene. Trimming took off 6 bases at V and 2 bases at J, with 20 bases between the two ends. Here the CDR3 DNA reads TGTGCCAGCAGCAGCCCTCAGCCCGTAATGGCCTACGAGCAGTACTTC. Translated: CASSSPQPVMAYEQYF.

J is TRBJ1-3 and V is TRBV28; 7 bases map to TRBD1. The germline CDR1 and CDR2 sequences are MDHEN and SYDVKM. The CDR3 is 16 residues long. V lost 6 bases, J lost 0 bases, and 8 bases stayed unmatched. The CDR3 DNA sequence: TGTGCCAGCAGGAGGACAGGTCACAGCTCTGGAAACACCATATATTTT. Translation gives CASRRTGHSSGNTIYF.

The V and J genes are TRBV6-1 and TRBJ2-6; the D gene is possibly TRBD1 (5 bases). Trimming pared 0 bases from V and 0 bases from J, leaving 18 bases between. Germline values: CDR1 MNHNS, CDR2 SASEGT. The CDR3 is made up of 20 amino acids. The CDR3 DNA reads as TGTGCCAGCAGTGAAGCTGCGCAGGCCCTTAGGGGCTCTGGGGCCAACGTCCTGACTTTC. Amino acids: CASSEAAQALRGSGANVLTF.

The CDR3 coding sequence is TGTGCCAGCAGCTTGGCTTCAAGGGAAGCTTTCTTT. This sequence encodes CASSLASREAFF. J is TRBJ1-1 and V is TRBV5-4, with D hard to call. V gave up 0 bases and J gave up 8 bases, with 8 bases separating them. The CDR3 extends over 12 amino acids. The germline gives CDR1 SGHNT, CDR2 YYREEE (reference sequence).

This chain connects TRBV5-1 to TRBJ1-5, with D perhaps TRBD1 (6 bases). This CDR3 is 15 amino acids long. The V gene lost 0 bases and the J gene lost 2 bases, with 9 bases spanning the gap. The germline V gene has CDR1 SGHRS and CDR2 YFSETQ. CDR3 in amino acids: CASSLARGRNQPQHF. The CDR3 region has the DNA TGCGCCAGCAGCTTGGCGCGGGGGCGCAATCAGCCCCAGCATTTT.

The V call is TRBV2, the J call TRBJ1-6; no definite D call. Germline CDR1 is SNHLY and CDR2 is FYNNEI. This CDR3 spans 16 amino acids. Trimming removed 7 bases from V and 6 bases from J, with 19 bases in between. CDR3 sequence (DNA): TGTGCCAGCACTCCTATAGACCCCCGGAGTAATTCACCCCTCCACTTT. Translation: CASTPIDPRSNSPLHF.

This chain links TRBV18 with TRBJ1-2; 7 positions agree with TRBD1. The V segment lost 6 bases and the J segment 4 bases; nucleotides outside the gene matches: 14. Germline V gives CDR1 KGHSH, CDR2 LQKENI. The CDR3 is 16 residues long. The CDR3 loop is CASSPLDRQGTYGYTF. DNA for the CDR3: TGTGCCAGCTCCCCCCTCGATAGACAGGGAACCTATGGCTACACCTTC.

The V and J genes are TRBV5-5 and TRBJ1-3; 7 bases align to TRBD1. This CDR3 region has 14 residues. With 7 bases clipped from V and 1 base from J, the junction kept 5 bases outside the gene matches. Germline loops: CDR1 SGHKS, CDR2 YYEKEE (reference sequence). The CDR3 bases are TGTGCCAGCGGAGACAGGGCTTCTGGAAACACCATATATTTT. Translation: CASGDRASGNTIYF.

This chain uses TRBV24-1 with TRBJ2-2; maybe TRBD2 (5 bases). CDR3 size: 15 residues. The germline V and J ends were trimmed by 4 bases and 2 bases, with 10 bases remaining between them. CDR1 is KGHDR, CDR2 SFDVKD, per germline. CDR3 region: CATSDHGENTGELFF. The DNA for the CDR3 is TGTGCCACCAGTGACCACGGGGAAAACACCGGGGAGCTGTTTTTT.

This clone was seen only once. This CDR3 is also generated by other DNA sequences in the sample. As DNA, the CDR3 is TGTGCCAGCTCACCACCAGGGAACACTGAAGCTTTCTTT. It translates to CASSPPGNTEAFF. The genes are TRBV18 and TRBJ1-1; D not certain. The germline V gene has CDR1 KGHSH and CDR2 LQKENI. Between the trimmed V and J ends, which lost 0 bases and 1 base, there was a span of 3 bases. The CDR3 is made up of 13 amino acids.

The chain links TRBV13 to TRBJ1-4; maybe TRBD1 (6 bases). The CDR3 contains 13 residues. V was shortened by 4 bases and J by 11 bases, with 14 bases between the two germline ends. Germline V gene lookup returns CDR1 PRHDT and CDR2 FYEKMQ (reference sequence). Here the CDR3 reads CASSSRTEGKLFF. The CDR3 bases are TGTGCCAGCAGCTCCAGGACAGAAGGGAAACTGTTTTTT. The variable domain in full, with the rest retrieved from reference TRBV13 and TRBJ1-4, is AAGVIQSPRHLIKEKRETATLKCYPIPRHDTVYWYQQGPGQDPQFLISFYEKMQSDKGSIPDRFSAQQFSDYHSELNMSSLELGDSALYFCASSSRTEGKLFFGSGTQLSVL.

This chain links TRBV3-1 (or the pseudogene TRBV3-2) with TRBJ2-6; 12 bases map to TRBD1. This CDR3 comprises 20 residues. Germline CDR1 is LGHDT and CDR2 is YNNKEL (reference sequence). V was pared by 2 bases and J by 0 bases, with 8 bases of the junction left unmatched. CDR3 residues: CASSQYAGTGGLSGANVLTF. The CDR3 region has the DNA TGTGCCAGCAGCCAATATGCGGGGACAGGGGGCCTCTCTGGGGCCAACGTCCTGACTTTC.

This chain links TRBV29-1 with TRBJ1-5; 10 bases agree with TRBD1. J was trimmed by 4 bases and V by 6 bases; bases with no gene match: 6. The CDR3 totals 14 residues. CDR1 is SQVTM, CDR2 ANQGSEA, per germline. The CDR3 sequence is CSVGTGERNQPQHF. CDR3 nucleotide sequence: TGCAGCGTGGGGACAGGGGAAAGGAATCAGCCCCAGCATTTT.

This sequence joins TRBV4-1 and TRBJ1-1; no reliable D call. With 4 bases removed from V and 11 bases from J, the gap between germline ends came to 14 bases. The CDR3 has 12 residues. Germline-derived CDR1 and CDR2 are MGHRA and YSYEKL. CDR3 region: CASSLRGIGAFF. The CDR3 nucleotides read TGCGCCAGCAGCCTGCGCGGGATTGGGGCTTTCTTT.

V is TRBV5-1 and J is TRBJ1-2; D is perhaps TRBD1 (6 bases). Germline loops: CDR1 SGHRS, CDR2 YFSETQ. Trimming cost V 3 bases and J 4 bases, with 16 bases left between them. This CDR3 comprises 15 residues. CDR3 amino acids: CASSYKGGDPYGYTF. In nucleotides, the CDR3 is TGCGCCAGCAGCTACAAGGGGGGAGACCCCTATGGCTACACCTTC. Based on the CDR3 plus reference TRBV5-1 and TRBJ1-2, the full variable domain is KAGVTQTPRYLIKTRGQQVTLSCSPISGHRSVSWYQQTPGQGLQFLFEYFSETQRNKGNFPGRFSGRQFSNSRSEMNVSTLELGDSALYLCASSYKGGDPYGYTFGSGTRLTVV.

The chain recombines TRBV6-5 with TRBJ1-1; TRBD1 matches 7 bases. Trimming cost V 6 bases and J 4 bases; bases outside gene matches: 5. Germline values: CDR1 MNHEY, CDR2 SVGAGI. CDR3 length equals 13 residues. The CDR3 DNA reads TGTGCCAGCAGACCCAGGGGGGGCACTGAAGCTTTCTTT. Protein product: CASRPRGGTEAFF.

The chain employs TRBV10-2 and TRBJ1-5; 10 nucleotides align to TRBD1. CDR3 length equals 13 residues. V dropped 11 bases and J dropped 4; count of bases not matched to a gene: 5. CDR1 and CDR2 (germline): WSHSY, SAAADI. CDR3 nucleotides: TGCGCCTCCCGGGACAGGGGAAATCAGCCCCAGCATTTT. It translates to CASRDRGNQPQHF.

V usage is TRBV7-9 and J usage is TRBJ2-7; tentatively, D is TRBD1 or TRBD2 (5 bases each). Trimming took off 1 base at V and 6 bases at J, with 10 bases between the two ends. CDR1 SEHNR and CDR2 FQNEAQ come from the germline V gene (reference sequence). CDR3 length: 13 amino acids. CDR3 amino acids: CASSLEPGTEQYF. Written as DNA, the CDR3 is TGTGCCAGCAGCTTAGAGCCAGGGACCGAGCAGTACTTC.